A single T cell receptor beta chain is shown here with its context. This clone was observed many times. The antigen this receptor binds is unknown. No base quality values were provided; no much bigger clone lies one nucleotide off. These data are taken from a study of T cells after posttransplantation cyclophosphamide (dated by TCRdb to the mid-2010s). In the study overall: Using TRB sequencing, the study followed how the T cell repertoire rebuilt after myeloablative bone marrow transplantation with posttransplantation cyclophosphamide given as GVHD prophylaxis. Blood from all 35 or so PTCy patients who had 1-year posttransplant specimens underwent TRB sequencing. TRA and TRB clonality were tightly correlated in several samples, so subsequent TCR analyses focused on TRB only. In 3 patients, up to 3 additional blood samples taken between 2 and 5.2 years after transplant also underwent TRB sequencing, as did pretransplant blood from 4 patients. Antigen receptor sequencing was done on samples from over 30 PTCy-treated patients and from under 20 related bone marrow donors of those patients. Public TRB sequences were compared against a database of over 3,600 sequences linked to responses to pathogens, tumor antigens, self-antigens and alloantigens.

General study outcomes and caveats: Donor-recipient similarity was low at 1-2 months but rose over the first year, and later blood repertoires were often dominated by donor CD8+ memory clones. Across approximately 41 patients, TRB clonality was highly associated with recipient CMV seropositivity and CMV reactivation, and PTCy diversity was similar to diversity in CNI/methotrexate controls. The TRB repertoires of T cells infiltrating skin or the GI tract showed only limited overlap with the TRB repertoires found in blood.

Related bone marrow donors provided peripheral blood samples on the day of marrow donation. Peripheral blood and bone marrow mononuclear cells were isolated by Ficoll-Hypaque density centrifugation and cryopreserved. From V the trimming removes 5 bases and from J it removes 2 bases, while the gene matches leave 17 bases of the junction unaccounted for. From its cysteine to its phenylalanine, the CDR3 spans 20 amino acids. CDR3 DNA is the only sequence kept; it has 60 bases, read in frame from the first base. Taken from the germline V gene (reference sequence), the CDR1 and CDR2 loops are SSHAT and FNYEAQ. Genomic DNA was the input for TRB sequencing, which was run either with the immunoSEQ assay at survey resolution or with the hsTCRB kit. Concerning the study's data processing: The immunoSEQ software handled initial read processing, and the LymphoSeq R package was used for repertoire analyses. Clonality was computed as 1 minus normalized Shannon entropy; Gini coefficient was also calculated for each TRB dataset. Phenotypes of unsorted samples were inferred by mapping TRB sequences from sorted subsets of the recipient or donor onto the same recipient's unsorted samples. As stored in TCRdb, this immuneACCESS dataset retains in-frame rearrangements with V and J assigned. A fraction of the clones does not appear; measured against another copy, unresolved V genes explain less than half of the discrepancy, and the remainder lacks a known reason. V, J and clone size derive from that table, while D and trimming were established from the DNA sequence. The sample comprises fewer than 40,000 clones, and every one was counted more than once. 6.5% to 7% of the sample comes from the top ten.

Sequencing was carried out using PBMCs. This sequence was found in a woman in her forties or fifties in good health and a related stem cell transplant donor. The V gene is TRBV7-7 and the J gene is TRBJ2-1, with 11 central nucleotides matching TRBD2. This receptor carries the CDR3 CASSHGLRTTSGTTYNEQFF. The bases are TGTGCCAGCAGCCACGGCCTACGGACGACTAGCGGGACGACCTACAATGAGCAGTTCTTC. With the portions outside the CDR3 filled from the reference TRBV7-7 and TRBJ2-1 genes, the complete variable region becomes GAGVSQSPRYKVTKRGQDVTLRCDPISSHATLYWYQQALGQGPEFLTYFNYEAQPDKSGLPSDRFSAERPEGSISTLTIQRTEQRDSAMYRCASSHGLRTTSGTTYNEQFFGPGTRLTVL.